Each of the 25 T cell receptor beta chains below was sequenced from the same sample in a study of blood T cell repertoires in COVID-19. The repertoire was sequenced with immunoSEQ multiplex PCR; TCRdb's copy has only in-frame clones and lacks some. The sample has about 50,000 clones, around 84% seen once. The sequenced material came from peripheral blood. These receptors originate from a woman over 75 with COVID-19, enrolled during active disease.

The V and J genes are TRBV13 and TRBJ2-3; D is unclear. CDR3 length equals 12 residues. Germline CDR1 PRHDT, CDR2 FYEKMQ (reference sequence). Trimming stripped 5 bases from V and 9 bases from J, with 12 bases between. As DNA, the CDR3 is TGTGCCAGCAGCCGAGATGGTAACACGCAGTATTTT. It codes for CASSRDGNTQYF.

This clone was recorded a few times. The V call is TRBV7-3, the J call TRBJ2-2; D may be TRBD1 (5 bases). Trimming stripped 1 base from V and 1 base from J, with 10 bases between. The germline CDR1 and CDR2 sequences are SGHTA and FQGTGA. The CDR3 is 16 amino acids. DNA for the CDR3: TGTGCCAGCAGCTTAAGTGGCAGGGTGAACACCGGGGAGCTGTTTTTT. Its protein product is CASSLSGRVNTGELFF. Combining the CDR3 with reference TRBV7-3 and TRBJ2-2 gives the whole variable domain GAGVSQTPSNKVTEKGKYVELRCDPISGHTALYWYRQSLGQGPEFLIYFQGTGAADDSGLPNDRFFAVRPEGSVSTLKIQRTERGDSAVYLCASSLSGRVNTGELFFGEGSRLTVL.

This clone was detected a few times. This chain connects TRBV7-9 to TRBJ1-2; 9 bases align to TRBD1. V was clipped by 5 bases and J by 4 bases; unmatched bases: 8. CDR3 size: 15 residues. Germline lookup yields CDR1 SEHNR and CDR2 FQNEAQ (reference sequence). CDR3 nucleotide sequence: TGTGCCAGCAGCGCAACCGGGACAGGGACCTATGGCTACACCTTC. Protein: CASSATGTGTYGYTF. The complete variable domain, with remaining parts taken from reference TRBV7-9 and TRBJ1-2, reads DTGVSQNPRHKITKRGQNVTFRCDPISEHNRLYWYRQTLGQGPEFLTYFQNEAQLEKSRLLSDRFSAERPKGSFSTLEIQRTEQGDSAMYLCASSATGTGTYGYTFGSGTRLTVV.

V usage is TRBV2 and J usage is TRBJ2-1; 7 positions agree with TRBD2. The ends lost 7 bases at V and 4 bases at J; junction bases unmatched: 10. The length of the CDR3 is 15 residues. The V gene's germline CDR1 is SNHLY and CDR2 FYNNEI. Here the CDR3 DNA reads TGTGCCAGCACCAGGGCTAGCGGAGCGTACAATGAGCAGTTCTTC. Translated, it gives CASTRASGAYNEQFF.

The chain recombines TRBV29-1 with TRBJ2-3; 7 bases fit TRBD2. V dropped 6 bases and J dropped 2; count of bases not matched to a gene: 2. Germline values: CDR1 SQVTM, CDR2 ANQGSEA. CDR3 length equals 12 residues. CDR3 in amino acids: CSVQRDTDTQYF. The CDR3 DNA reads TGCAGCGTCCAGCGGGACACAGATACGCAGTATTTT.

The rearrangement joins TRBV19 to TRBJ2-5, with 7 bases that match TRBD2. The CDR3 is 15 amino acids. V trimming: 6 bases; J trimming: 4 bases; junction bases outside the gene matches: 11. Germline V CDR1 and CDR2: LNHDA, SQIVND (reference sequence). Written as DNA, the CDR3 is TGTGCCAGTAGATTGACTAGCCCGGCGGCAGAGACCCAGTACTTC. Translation: CASRLTSPAAETQYF.

The chain uses TRBV5-6 and TRBJ2-1; 12 bases are shared with TRBD2. CDR3 length equals 15 residues. V lost 4 bases, J lost 8 bases, and 7 bases stayed unmatched. Germline values: CDR1 SGHDT, CDR2 YYEEEE. In DNA, the CDR3 is TGTGCCAGCAGCCGAAGACTAGCGGGAGACGATGAGCAGTTCTTC. Encoded protein: CASSRRLAGDDEQFF.

This clone was counted between two and nine times. The chain carries TRBV6-5 and TRBJ1-1; D gene uncertain. This CDR3 is 14 amino acids long. CDR1 and CDR2 (germline): MNHEY, SVGAGI. With 6 bases removed from V and 5 bases from J, the gap between germline ends came to 16 bases. CDR3 sequence reads: CASRIGIGRTEAFF. For the CDR3, the DNA is TGTGCCAGCAGAATTGGTATTGGTCGGACTGAAGCTTTCTTT.

The chain is built from TRBV2 and TRBJ1-4, with D uncertain. This CDR3 is built from 14 residues. Germline values: CDR1 SNHLY, CDR2 FYNNEI. Trimming removed 4 bases at V and 2 bases at J, with 8 bases between. For the CDR3, the DNA is TGTGCCAGCAGTGCCTACAGTACTAATGAAAAACTGTTTTTT. As protein: CASSAYSTNEKLFF. Full variable domain (missing parts from reference TRBV2 and TRBJ1-4): EPEVTQTPSHQVTQMGQEVILRCVPISNHLYFYWYRQILGQKVEFLVSFYNNEISEKSEIFDDQFSVERPDGSNFTLKIRSTKLEDSAMYFCASSAYSTNEKLFFGSGTQLSVL.

The chain joins TRBV29-1 to TRBJ2-1; 8 bases line up with TRBD2. V dropped 7 bases and J dropped 9; count of bases not matched to a gene: 8. The CDR3 length is 12 residues. CDR1 is SQVTM and CDR2 is ANQGSEA in the germline V gene. The CDR3: CSARTSSGEQFF. The CDR3 bases are TGCAGCGCTAGGACTAGCAGTGGTGAGCAGTTCTTC.

The chain uses TRBV9 and TRBJ2-7; D ambiguous. CDR3 length: 14 residues. V lost 1 base to trimming and J lost 7 bases, with 15 bases between them. Germline values: CDR1 SGDLS, CDR2 YYNGEE. The CDR3 DNA reads as TGTGCCAGCAGCGTACTGGCGGCCCAGAATGAGCAGTACTTC. Translation gives CASSVLAAQNEQYF.

The chain couples TRBV2 to TRBJ1-1; TRBD1 is a possible D gene (5 bases). Germline V gene sequence: CDR1 SNHLY, CDR2 FYNNEI. Between the trimmed V and J ends, which lost 3 bases and 0 bases, there was a span of 8 bases. The CDR3 has 14 residues. CDR3 residues: CASSDQGLNTEAFF. Here the CDR3 DNA reads TGTGCCAGCAGTGACCAGGGCTTGAACACTGAAGCTTTCTTT.

The chain combines TRBV18 with TRBJ1-1, with TRBD1 matching over 9 bases. In germline, CDR1 is KGHSH, CDR2 LQKENI. CDR3 size: 16 residues. V trimming: 3 bases; J trimming: 1 base; junction bases outside the gene matches: 6. The CDR3 nucleotides are TGTGCCAGCTCACCTAACAGGGGGCCCTGGAACACTGAAGCTTTCTTT. It encodes CASSPNRGPWNTEAFF.

This rearrangement joins TRBV2 to TRBJ1-2; D is uncertain. The CDR3 spans 14 residues. The germline V and J ends were trimmed by 4 bases and 8 bases, with 17 bases remaining between them. The V gene's germline CDR1 is SNHLY and CDR2 FYNNEI. CDR3 sequence (DNA): TGTGCCAGCAGTGTTGGCAGAAAAGCGGGAGGCTACACCTTC. Translation gives CASSVGRKAGGYTF.

The chain links TRBV19 to TRBJ2-1; 10 bases line up with TRBD2. V was clipped by 1 base and J by 12 bases; unmatched bases: 12. Germline CDR1 LNHDA, CDR2 SQIVND (reference sequence). This CDR3 contains 16 residues. CDR3 DNA sequence: TGTGCCAGTAGTATAGGCGGGGCTAGCGGGAGCGGGGTGCAGTTCTTC. This codes for CASSIGGASGSGVQFF. The full variable domain, rest sourced from reference TRBV19 and TRBJ2-1, is DGGITQSPKYLFRKEGQNVTLSCEQNLNHDAMYWYRQDPGQGLRLIYYSQIVNDFQKGDIAEGYSVSREKKESFPLTVTSAQKNPTAFYLCASSIGGASGSGVQFFGPGTRLTVL.

The rearrangement uses TRBV11-2 and TRBJ2-7; 9 bases align to TRBD2. The CDR3 has 16 amino acids. Germline loops: CDR1 SGHAT, CDR2 FQNNGV. The J segment lost 5 bases and the V segment lost 7 bases, leaving 15 bases of the junction unmatched. DNA for the CDR3: TGTGCCAGCACCCCCGGCGGGAGCGGGAGGATCAACGAGCAGTACTTC. Translating gives CASTPGGSGRINEQYF.

The chain joins TRBV28 to TRBJ2-2; 7 bases fit TRBD2. The ends lost 6 bases at V and 4 bases at J; junction bases unmatched: 17. In germline, CDR1 is MDHEN, CDR2 SYDVKM. CDR3 length equals 18 residues. CDR3 loop: CASSPPLGGSYRTGELFF. CDR3 DNA sequence: TGTGCCAGCAGCCCCCCTCTGGGGGGGAGTTACCGCACCGGGGAGCTGTTTTTT.

V usage is TRBV5-1 and J usage is TRBJ1-3, with TRBD1 identical over 7 bases. V lost 1 base, J lost 1 base, and 2 bases stayed unmatched. CDR1 and CDR2 from the germline V gene are SGHRS and YFSETQ. This CDR3 contains 15 residues. In DNA form, the CDR3 reads TGCGCCAGCAGCTTGTTGGGACAGTCTGGAAACACCATATATTTT. It encodes CASSLLGQSGNTIYF.

The chain has TRBV6-5 and TRBJ1-2, with D uncertain. Germline V CDR1 and CDR2: MNHEY, SVGAGI. The CDR3 length is 13 residues. Trimming stripped 0 bases from V and 4 bases from J, with 6 bases between. In DNA, the CDR3 is TGTGCCAGCAGTTACTCGAACAGCTATGGCTACACCTTC. Its protein product is CASSYSNSYGYTF.

There are a few counts of this clone. The chain recombines TRBV29-1 with TRBJ1-2, with 12 bases matching TRBD1. The CDR3 loop spans 13 amino acids. Trimming at V came to 6 bases and at J to 4 bases, leaving 3 bases not matched to a gene. Germline lookup yields CDR1 SQVTM and CDR2 ANQGSEA. Here the CDR3 reads CSVGQGARYGYTF. For the CDR3, the DNA is TGCAGCGTGGGACAGGGGGCGCGCTATGGCTACACCTTC. The full variable domain, its missing parts supplied by reference TRBV29-1 and TRBJ1-2, is SAVISQKPSRDICQRGTSLTIQCQVDSQVTMMFWYRQQPGQSLTLIATANQGSEATYESGFVIDKFPISRPNLTFSTLTVSNMSPEDSSIYLCSVGQGARYGYTFGSGTRLTVV.

The J gene is TRBJ1-2, the V gene TRBV9; no definite D call. Per germline, CDR1 SGDLS and CDR2 YYNGEE. V lost 4 bases and J 2 bases, leaving 12 bases between the germline ends. This CDR3 is 14 amino acids long. Here the CDR3 reads CASSTRLQNYGYTF. The DNA for the CDR3 is TGTGCCAGCAGCACCCGACTACAAAACTATGGCTACACCTTC.

The genes are TRBV11-2 and TRBJ1-2, with 9 bases aligning to TRBD1. The germline V gene encodes CDR1 SGHAT and CDR2 FQNNGV. The ends lost 1 base at V and 6 bases at J; junction bases unmatched: 12. The CDR3 runs to 17 residues. CDR3: CASSLVWDRVRWNGYTF. Written as DNA, the CDR3 is TGTGCCAGCAGCTTAGTTTGGGACAGGGTAAGATGGAATGGCTACACCTTC.

This clone was observed once. This chain uses TRBV10-3 with TRBJ2-3, with TRBD2 matching over 7 bases. CDR1 and CDR2 from the germline V gene are ENHRY and SYGVKD. CDR3 length: 17 amino acids. V dropped 0 bases and J dropped 1; count of bases not matched to a gene: 7. The CDR3 protein is CAISESGSLAGTDTQYF. CDR3 nucleotides: TGTGCCATCAGTGAGTCGGGCTCGCTAGCGGGCACAGATACGCAGTATTTT.

The chain uses TRBV11-2 and TRBJ2-7; the match to TRBD2 covers 7 bases. The J segment lost 2 bases and the V segment lost 1 base, leaving 5 bases of the junction unmatched. Germline V gene data show CDR1 as SGHAT and CDR2 as FQNNGV. This CDR3 comprises 15 residues. The CDR3 DNA follows: TGTGCCAGCAGCTTAGTTACTAGCGCCACCTACGAGCAGTACTTC. This gives the protein CASSLVTSATYEQYF.

The J gene is TRBJ2-7, the V gene TRBV10-1; the D is unclear. Germline V CDR1 and CDR2: WNHNN, SYGVQD (reference sequence). The V end lost 6 bases, the J end lost 7 bases, and 16 bases lay between the germline ends. This CDR3 is built from 13 residues. CDR3 coding DNA: TGCGCCAGCAGCCAAGTTCCCAACGGGGAGCAGTACTTC. The encoded protein is CASSQVPNGEQYF.